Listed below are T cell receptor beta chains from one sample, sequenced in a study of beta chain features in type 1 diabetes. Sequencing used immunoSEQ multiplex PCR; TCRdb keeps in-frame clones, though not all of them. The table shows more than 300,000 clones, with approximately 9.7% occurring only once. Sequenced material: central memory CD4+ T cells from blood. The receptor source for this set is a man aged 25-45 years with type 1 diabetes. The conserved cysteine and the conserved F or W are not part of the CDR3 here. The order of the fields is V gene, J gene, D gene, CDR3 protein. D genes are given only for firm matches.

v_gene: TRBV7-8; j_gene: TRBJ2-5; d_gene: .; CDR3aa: ASSLTGWETQY
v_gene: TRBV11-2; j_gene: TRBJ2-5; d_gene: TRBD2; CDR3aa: ASSLNPGGGQETQY
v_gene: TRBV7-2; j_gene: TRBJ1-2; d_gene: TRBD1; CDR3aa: ASSPQGGDYGYT
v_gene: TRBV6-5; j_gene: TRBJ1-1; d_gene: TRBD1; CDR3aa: ASTRQGTTEAF
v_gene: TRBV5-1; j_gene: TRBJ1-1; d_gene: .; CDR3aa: ASSFWEGYNAEAF
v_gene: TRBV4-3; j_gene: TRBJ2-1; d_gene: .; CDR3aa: ASSQFSKRANEQF
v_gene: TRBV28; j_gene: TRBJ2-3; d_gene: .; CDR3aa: ASSPQGTDTQY
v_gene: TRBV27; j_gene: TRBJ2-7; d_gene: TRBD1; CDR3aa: ASRATGKGYEQY
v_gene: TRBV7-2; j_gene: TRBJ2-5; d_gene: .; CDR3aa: ASSLKNQETQY
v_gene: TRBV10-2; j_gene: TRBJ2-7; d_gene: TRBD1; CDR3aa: ASRAGTGSSYEQY
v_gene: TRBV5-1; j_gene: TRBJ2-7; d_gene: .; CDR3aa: ASSFDGLTYEQY
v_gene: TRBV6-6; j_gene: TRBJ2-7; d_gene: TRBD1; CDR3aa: ASSHQGAARAEQY
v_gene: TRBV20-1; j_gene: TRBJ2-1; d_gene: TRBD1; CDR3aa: SWDRENEQF
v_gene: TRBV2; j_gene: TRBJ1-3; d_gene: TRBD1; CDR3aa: ASSVQGVYGNTIY
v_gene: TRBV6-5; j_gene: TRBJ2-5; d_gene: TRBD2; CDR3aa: ASSLTSGGGKTQY
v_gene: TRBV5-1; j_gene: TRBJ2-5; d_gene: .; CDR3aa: ASSFHQETQY
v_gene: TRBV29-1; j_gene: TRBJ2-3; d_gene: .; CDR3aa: SVEQTDTQY
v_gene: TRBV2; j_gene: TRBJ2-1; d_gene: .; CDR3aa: ASSDASKEQF
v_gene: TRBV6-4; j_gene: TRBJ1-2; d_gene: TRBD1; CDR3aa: ASSYGQGGDGYT
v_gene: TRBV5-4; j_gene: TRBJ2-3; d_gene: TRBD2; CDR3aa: ASSVGTILRDTQY
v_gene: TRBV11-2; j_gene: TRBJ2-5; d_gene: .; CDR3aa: ASEAPPQETQY
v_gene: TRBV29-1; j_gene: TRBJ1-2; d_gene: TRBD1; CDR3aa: SVVDRGGYT
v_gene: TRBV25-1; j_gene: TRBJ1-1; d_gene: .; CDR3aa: ASSELTGTEAF
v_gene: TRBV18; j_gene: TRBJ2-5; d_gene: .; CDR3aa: ASSPGTRETQY
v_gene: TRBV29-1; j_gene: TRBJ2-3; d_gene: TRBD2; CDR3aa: SAGLAGSLRDTQY
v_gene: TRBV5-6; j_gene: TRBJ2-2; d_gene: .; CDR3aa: ASSYSQSNTGELF
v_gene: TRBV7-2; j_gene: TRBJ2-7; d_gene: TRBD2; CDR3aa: ASSLVSSGGREQY
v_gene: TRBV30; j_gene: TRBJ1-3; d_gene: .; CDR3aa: AWSVMGLTFSGNTIY
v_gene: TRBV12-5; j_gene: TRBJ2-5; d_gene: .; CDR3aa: ASGSGTEETQY
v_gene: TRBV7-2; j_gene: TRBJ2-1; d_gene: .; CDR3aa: ASSFDREQF
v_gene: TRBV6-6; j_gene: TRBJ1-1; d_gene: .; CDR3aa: ASSYAPQTEAF
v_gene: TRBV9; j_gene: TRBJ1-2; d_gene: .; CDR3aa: ASSVDLNYGYT
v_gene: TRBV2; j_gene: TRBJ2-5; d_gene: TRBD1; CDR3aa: ASSDGTGSQETQY
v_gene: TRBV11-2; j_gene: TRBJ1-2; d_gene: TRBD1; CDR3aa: ASSHYRDRGGNYGYT
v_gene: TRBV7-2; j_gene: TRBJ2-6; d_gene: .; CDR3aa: ASSLASHSGANVLT
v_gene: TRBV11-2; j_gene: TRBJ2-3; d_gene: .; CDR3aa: ASSPGPGATDTQY
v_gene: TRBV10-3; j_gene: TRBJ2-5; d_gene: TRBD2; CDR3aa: AISESTSGQETQY